These T cell receptor beta chains were read from a single sample in a study of cytomegalovirus exposure and HLA in healthy donors. Here immunoSEQ multiplex PCR was the method, and the copy in TCRdb shows in-frame clones only, minus some. The sample carries 90,000 to 150,000 clones, roughly nine tenths recorded once. Material for sequencing was PBMCs. The receptors were sampled from a man between 18 and 35 years old in good health and CMV-seropositive. Each CDR3 is given with its conserved first and last residue. A D gene is named only where the DNA matches it firmly. A clone size is listed for some rows: how often the clone was seen (once, few, many), or a class if it is expanded.

CASSQVGTSRFF	TGTGCCAGCAGCCAAGTCGGGACTAGCCGGTTCTTC	TRBD2	TRBJ2-1	-	TRBV14
CASSVVPVQDTDTQYF	TGTGCCAGCAGCGTAGTCCCCGTACAGGACACAGATACGCAGTATTTT	-	TRBJ2-3	-	TRBV9
CATSRLPGGAPEQYF	TGTGCCACCAGCAGATTACCCGGAGGGGCTCCCGAGCAGTACTTC	-	TRBJ2-7	-	TRBV15
CASSVGPWERDTQYF	TGTGCCAGCAGCGTGGGCCCCTGGGAGCGAGATACGCAGTATTTT	-	TRBJ2-3	-	TRBV9
CASSMTGNTEAFF	TGTGCCAGCAGTATGACAGGCAACACTGAAGCTTTCTTT	-	TRBJ1-1	-	TRBV2
CASSPIGQGRRPQHF	TGTGCCAGCTCCCCAATTGGACAGGGCCGACGGCCCCAGCATTTT	TRBD1	TRBJ1-5	-	TRBV18
CASPRARTNYGYTF	TGTGCCAGCCCCCGCGCGAGGACTAACTATGGCTACACCTTC	-	TRBJ1-2	-	TRBV7-9
CASSPAGTSYSNQPQHF	TGTGCCAGCAGTCCCGCCGGGACATCATATAGCAATCAGCCCCAGCATTTT	-	TRBJ1-5	-	TRBV28
CATSGRSSYNSPLHF	TGTGCCACCAGCGGTCGGAGCTCCTATAATTCACCCCTCCACTTT	-	TRBJ1-6	once	TRBV15
CASSSGQGPNEQFF	TGTGCCAGCAGTTCCGGACAGGGACCCAATGAGCAGTTCTTC	TRBD1	TRBJ2-1	-	TRBV28
CASSIGPTGIYEQYF	TGTGCCAGTAGTATAGGTCCCACAGGGATCTACGAGCAGTACTTC	-	TRBJ2-7	-	TRBV19
CASRETGSENSPLHF	TGTGCCAGCAGAGAGACAGGGTCGGAGAATTCACCCCTCCACTTT	TRBD1	TRBJ1-6	few	TRBV2
CSVSTGAAEKYF	TGCAGCGTATCGACAGGGGCCGCTGAAAAGTACTTC	TRBD1	TRBJ2-4	few	TRBV29-1
CASSQSPYSGNTIYF	TGTGCCAGCAGCCAAAGCCCGTACTCTGGAAACACCATATATTTT	-	TRBJ1-3	-	TRBV6-5
CAGSPKSGSVNEQFF	TGTGCCGGCAGTCCCAAGTCGGGGTCTGTCAATGAGCAGTTCTTC	-	TRBJ2-1	-	TRBV6-4
CATRWMDSSYEQYF	TGTGCCACCAGATGGATGGACAGTTCCTACGAGCAGTACTTC	-	TRBJ2-7	-	TRBV28
CASSSRHGGPYEQYF	TGTGCCAGCAGTTCCCGACACGGTGGTCCCTACGAGCAGTACTTC	-	TRBJ2-7	-	TRBV6-1
CSVQQGTNEKLFF	TGCAGCGTACAACAGGGCACAAATGAAAAACTGTTTTTT	-	TRBJ1-4	-	TRBV29-1
CASSDPRAGGDEQFF	TGTGCCAGCAGTGACCCACGGGCGGGGGGAGATGAGCAGTTCTTC	TRBD2	TRBJ2-1	-	TRBV25-1
CASSPRTGGNGYTF	TGTGCCAGCAGCCCCCGGACAGGGGGTAATGGCTACACCTTC	TRBD1	TRBJ1-2	-	TRBV9
CASSVVAGAADTQYF	TGTGCCAGCAGCGTAGTAGCAGGGGCCGCAGATACGCAGTATTTT	-	TRBJ2-3	-	TRBV9
CASGLAGGLGSPLHF	TGTGCTAGTGGTTTGGCAGGGGGTCTGGGTTCACCCCTCCACTTT	TRBD1	TRBJ1-6	-	TRBV12-5